The rows below give T cell receptor beta chains drawn from one sample of a study of CD8 T cells in Susac syndrome. TCRdb reprocessed the immunoSEQ multiplex PCR reads via MiXCR and lists one record per CDR3 protein. Counted here are about 120,000 distinct CDR3 sequences, just over 95% occurring once; the ten biggest clones make up roughly 0.14%. Sequences were obtained from CD4+ T cells from PBMCs. The receptor set was obtained from a human donor with Susac syndrome. Both conserved end residues are part of each CDR3. A D gene is named only where the DNA matches it firmly. The size entry is marked missing in some rows and otherwise reads once, few, many or a size class.

D | size | J | V | CDR3 | DNA
TRBD2 | - | TRBJ2-1 | TRBV24-1 | CATSDPSTSGRRNEQFF | TGTGCCACCAGTGACCCATCGACTAGCGGGAGACGTAATGAGCAGTTCTTC
- | - | TRBJ2-3 | TRBV12-3/TRBV12-4 | CASSLTLGSTDTQYF | TGTGCCAGCAGTTTAACTCTGGGGAGCACAGATACGCAGTATTTT
- | - | TRBJ2-7 | TRBV6-5 | CASSRPGTRPNEQYF | TGTGCCAGCAGTCGCCCTGGGACTCGCCCCAACGAGCAGTACTTC
- | - | TRBJ2-7 | TRBV14 | CASSRSYEQYF | TGTGCCAGCAGCCGCTCCTACGAGCAGTACTTC
- | - | TRBJ2-1 | TRBV5-1 | CASSRDPTNEQFF | TGCGCCAGCAGCCGTGACCCCACCAATGAGCAGTTCTTC
- | - | TRBJ2-7 | TRBV6-2/TRBV6-3 | CASSSPGLRGSYEQYF | TGTGCCAGCAGTTCCCCGGGACTCAGGGGATCCTACGAGCAGTACTTC
- | - | TRBJ2-3 | TRBV4-3 | CASSQDLWESQYF | TGCGCCAGCAGCCAAGATTTGTGGGAATCGCAGTATTTT
- | - | TRBJ1-5 | TRBV20-1 | CSARARTQDDQPQHF | TGCAGTGCTAGAGCTCGGACGCAAGATGATCAGCCCCAGCATTTT
- | few | TRBJ2-3 | TRBV4-2 | CASSQDGDTQYF | TGTGCCAGCAGCCAAGATGGAGATACGCAGTATTTT
- | - | TRBJ2-5 | TRBV5-1 | CASSSEGMAETQYF | TGCGCCAGCAGCTCTGAGGGAATGGCGGAGACCCAGTACTTC
- | - | TRBJ2-4 | TRBV30 | CAWSRGAKNIQYF | TGTGCCTGGTCAAGGGGTGCCAAAAACATTCAGTACTTC
- | once | TRBJ2-5 | TRBV12-3/TRBV12-4 | CASRGSGTQYF | TGTGCCAGCAGAGGTTCGGGGACCCAGTACTTC
- | once | TRBJ2-1 | TRBV18 | CASSPSTYNEQFF | TGTGCCAGCTCACCATCTACATACAATGAGCAGTTCTTC
- | once | TRBJ1-1 | TRBV5-1 | CASSLSRGDLEAFF | TGCGCCAGCAGCTTGTCGCGGGGGGACCTAGAAGCTTTCTTT
- | - | TRBJ2-7 | TRBV30 | CAWSLSSGVPFEQYF | TGTGCCTGGAGTCTTTCGTCCGGGGTACCGTTCGAGCAGTACTTC
- | - | TRBJ2-5 | TRBV28 | CATSRAKETQYF | TGTGCCACCTCTAGGGCAAAGGAGACCCAGTACTTC
- | - | TRBJ2-3 | TRBV7-8 | CASGLGDTQYF | TGTGCCAGTGGTTTGGGGGATACGCAGTATTTT
TRBD1 | - | TRBJ2-6 | TRBV27 | CASNSRGRGANVLTF | TGTGCCAGCAACAGCAGGGGGCGAGGGGCCAACGTCCTGACTTTC
TRBD1 | - | TRBJ1-2 | TRBV7-2 | CASSFGQGVHGYTF | TGTGCCAGCAGCTTCGGACAGGGGGTGCATGGCTACACCTTC
TRBD2 | - | TRBJ2-1 | TRBV29-1 | CSVAAGAYNEQFF | TGCAGCGTTGCAGCGGGAGCCTACAATGAGCAGTTCTTC
- | - | TRBJ1-1 | TRBV5-8 | CASSLRGGGNTEAFF | TGTGCCAGCAGCTTGCGCGGGGGCGGGAACACTGAAGCTTTCTTT
- | - | TRBJ2-1 | TRBV4-1 | CASSQTDSRLDEQFF | TGCGCCAGCAGCCAAACGGACAGTCGGCTGGATGAGCAGTTCTTC
- | - | TRBJ2-3 | TRBV11-3 | CASSSGQSSTDTQYF | TGTGCCAGCAGCTCCGGACAGTCTAGCACAGATACGCAGTATTTT
- | - | TRBJ2-7 | TRBV14 | CASSPVSGYEQYF | TGTGCCAGCAGCCCAGTCAGTGGCTACGAGCAGTACTTC
TRBD2 | few | TRBJ2-7 | TRBV30 | CAWSGILAGGSSYEQYF | TGTGCCTGGAGTGGTATATTAGCGGGAGGGAGCTCCTACGAGCAGTACTTC
- | - | TRBJ2-3 | TRBV20-1 | CSARGQRATDTQYF | TGCAGTGCTAGAGGACAGCGGGCCACAGATACGCAGTATTTT
TRBD2 | - | TRBJ2-3 | TRBV29-1 | CSARSVAGFTDTQYF | TGCAGCGCCAGATCGGTAGCGGGCTTCACAGATACGCAGTATTTT
TRBD2 | - | TRBJ2-7 | TRBV12-3/TRBV12-4 | CASSFSGSLHEQYF | TGTGCCAGCAGCTTTAGCGGGAGCCTCCACGAGCAGTACTTC
- | - | TRBJ2-7 | TRBV7-9 | CASSLVAPSPQQYF | TGTGCCAGCAGCTTAGTGGCCCCCTCTCCCCAGCAGTACTTC
- | few | TRBJ2-5 | TRBV28 | CASSLSASQETQYF | TGTGCCAGCAGTTTATCTGCCAGCCAAGAGACCCAGTACTTC
TRBD2 | - | TRBJ2-5 | TRBV5-1 | CASSGGSQETQYF | TGCGCCAGCAGCGGCGGGAGCCAAGAGACCCAGTACTTC
TRBD2 | once | TRBJ2-1 | TRBV7-2 | CASSSGIAGGNEQFF | TGTGCCAGCAGCTCAGGAATAGCGGGCGGCAATGAGCAGTTCTTC
- | - | TRBJ1-5 | TRBV24-1 | CATIREKGNQPQHF | TGTGCCACCATTAGGGAGAAGGGCAATCAGCCCCAGCATTTT
- | - | TRBJ2-7 | TRBV3-1 | CASGPRGNYEQYF | TGTGCCAGCGGGCCGCGCGGGAACTACGAGCAGTACTTC
- | - | TRBJ1-4 | TRBV15 | CATSLRPATNEKLFF | TGTGCCACCAGCCTTCGGCCAGCAACTAATGAAAAACTGTTTTTT
TRBD2 | - | TRBJ2-1 | TRBV12-3/TRBV12-4 | CASRPGSGRSDEQFF | TGTGCCAGCAGGCCGGGGAGCGGGAGGTCGGATGAGCAGTTCTTC
- | - | TRBJ2-5 | TRBV2 | CASSDLASETQYF | TGTGCCAGCAGTGACTTAGCTTCAGAGACCCAGTACTTC
TRBD1 | - | TRBJ2-7 | TRBV20-1 | CSALTGGTYEQYF | TGCAGTGCTCTAACAGGGGGAACCTACGAGCAGTACTTC
- | - | TRBJ2-5 | TRBV14 | CASSLRRGGKETQYF | TGTGCCAGCAGCCTACGGAGGGGCGGTAAAGAGACCCAGTACTTC
- | - | TRBJ2-7 | TRBV20-1 | CSAWDFLNYEQYF | TGCAGTGCCTGGGACTTCCTCAACTACGAGCAGTACTTC
- | few | TRBJ2-5 | TRBV5-6 | CASSPGGGEETQYF | TGTGCCAGCAGCCCCGGCGGAGGGGAAGAGACCCAGTACTTC
- | - | TRBJ1-4 | TRBV15 | CATSRDNEKLFF | TGTGCCACCAGCAGAGATAATGAAAAACTGTTTTTT